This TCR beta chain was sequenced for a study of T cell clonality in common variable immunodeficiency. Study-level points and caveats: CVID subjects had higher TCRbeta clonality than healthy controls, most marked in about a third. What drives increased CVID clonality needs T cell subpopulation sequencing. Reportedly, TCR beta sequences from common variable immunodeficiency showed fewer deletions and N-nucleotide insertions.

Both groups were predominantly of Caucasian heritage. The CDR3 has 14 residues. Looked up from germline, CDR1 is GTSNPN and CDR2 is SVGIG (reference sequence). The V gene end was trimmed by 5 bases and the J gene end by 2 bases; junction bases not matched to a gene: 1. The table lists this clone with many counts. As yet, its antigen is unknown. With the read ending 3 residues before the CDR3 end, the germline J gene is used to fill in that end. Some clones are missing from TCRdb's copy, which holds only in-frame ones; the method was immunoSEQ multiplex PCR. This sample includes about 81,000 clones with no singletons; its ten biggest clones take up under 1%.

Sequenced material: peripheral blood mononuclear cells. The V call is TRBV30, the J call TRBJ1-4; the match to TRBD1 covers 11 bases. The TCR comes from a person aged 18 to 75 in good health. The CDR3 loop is CAWGQGATNEKLFF. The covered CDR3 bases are TGTGCCTGGGGACAGGGGGCTACTAATGAAAAA. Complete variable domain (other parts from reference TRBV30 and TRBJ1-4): SQTIHQWPATLVQPVGSPLSLECTVEGTSNPNLYWYRQAAGRGLQLLFYSVGIGQISSEVPQNLSASRPQDRQFILSSKKLLLSDSGFYLCAWGQGATNEKLFFGSGTQLSVL.